Following are 25 T cell receptor beta chains from one sample sequenced in a study of OX40 agonist ivuxolimab in advanced cancers. The data were produced by immunoSEQ multiplex PCR, yet TCRdb's version contains in-frame clones alone and is incomplete. Of approximately 40,000 clones in the sample, 65% to 85% were seen once. Sequencing used CD4+ or CD8+ T cells sorted from blood, obtained in a trial of the OX40 agonist ivuxolimab. Source of these receptors: an adult with an advanced solid tumor such as melanoma, head and neck, liver or kidney cancer.

The V call is TRBV6-6, the J call TRBJ2-7, with 8 bases lining up with TRBD2. Trimming at V came to 6 bases and at J to 3 bases, leaving 10 bases not matched to a gene. This CDR3 has 15 residues. CDR1 MNHNY and CDR2 SVGAGI come from the germline V gene (reference sequence). CDR3 in amino acids: CASSHYGLANYEQYF. Here the CDR3 DNA reads TGTGCCAGCAGCCACTACGGACTAGCCAACTACGAGCAGTACTTC.

The V gene is TRBV28, the J gene TRBJ1-5; D is unclear. The CDR3 consists of 14 residues. Per the germline V gene, CDR1 is MDHEN and CDR2 is SYDVKM. V shed 5 bases and J shed 0 bases, with 8 bases lying between them. Here the CDR3 DNA reads TGTGCCAGCAGTCGGTCCTATAGCAATCAGCCCCAGCATTTT. This sequence encodes CASSRSYSNQPQHF.

This chain connects TRBV28 to TRBJ2-1; no reliable D call. CDR1 is MDHEN, CDR2 SYDVKM, per germline. Trimming shortened V by 2 bases and J by 6 bases, and 5 bases separated the two germline ends. The CDR3 has 12 residues. The DNA of the CDR3 is TGTGCCAGCAGTTTAGGGGTCAATGAGCAGTTCTTC. Residues: CASSLGVNEQFF.

The rearrangement links TRBV7-6 to TRBJ1-4, with 8 bases fitting TRBD1. The CDR3 consists of 17 residues. The trim removed 2 bases at V and 3 bases at J, leaving 8 bases unmatched. The V gene's germline CDR1 is SGHVS and CDR2 FNYEAQ. The chain's CDR3 is CASSLPTGDGANEKLFF. CDR3 nucleotide sequence: TGTGCCAGCAGCTTACCGACAGGGGATGGGGCTAATGAAAAACTGTTTTTT.

The chain is built from TRBV30 and TRBJ2-1; D is perhaps TRBD1 (6 bases). Looked up from germline, CDR1 is GTSNPN and CDR2 is SVGIG (reference sequence). V lost 0 bases and J lost 7, with 10 bases in between. CDR3 length equals 13 residues. CDR3 sequence (DNA): TGTGCCTGGAGTGTAACAGGGCTTAATGAGCAGTTCTTC. Translating it yields CAWSVTGLNEQFF.

The J gene is TRBJ2-5, the V gene TRBV6-6; D is unresolved. Per germline, CDR1 MNHNY and CDR2 SVGAGI (reference sequence). CDR3 length: 15 residues. V lost 2 bases to trimming and J lost 2 bases, with 12 bases between them. The CDR3 reads CASSYTKWQQETQYF. The CDR3 bases are TGTGCCAGCAGTTACACGAAGTGGCAGCAAGAGACCCAGTACTTC.

There are a few counts of this clone. The chain has TRBV7-6 and TRBJ2-2, with TRBD2 as a possible D gene (5 bases). The CDR3 is made up of 15 amino acids. Germline CDR1 SGHVS, CDR2 FNYEAQ. V lost 4 bases and J 7 bases, leaving 16 bases between the germline ends. The CDR3 sequence is CASSSREEAHGELFF. The CDR3 nucleotides are TGTGCCAGCAGCTCACGGGAAGAGGCCCACGGGGAGCTGTTTTTT.

A few counts support this clone. The chain employs TRBV18 and TRBJ2-1; D possibly uses TRBD1 or TRBD2 (6 bases each). Trimming stripped 3 bases from V and 3 bases from J, with 15 bases between. Germline lookup yields CDR1 KGHSH and CDR2 LQKENI. The CDR3 totals 16 residues. Written as DNA, the CDR3 is TGTGCCAGCTCACCGGCGGTTCGGGGGCACTACAATGAGCAGTTCTTC. Translating it yields CASSPAVRGHYNEQFF.

The V gene is TRBV28, the J gene TRBJ2-5; maybe TRBD1 (7 bases). Germline V gene sequence: CDR1 MDHEN, CDR2 SYDVKM. V was clipped by 5 bases and J by 5 bases, with 15 bases between them. CDR3 length: 14 residues. CDR3: CASSTGQAGETQYF. CDR3 nucleotide sequence: TGTGCCAGCAGTACCGGACAGGCGGGGGAGACCCAGTACTTC.

The CDR3 sequence is CASSINGFDEKLFF. The CDR3 DNA follows: TGTGCCAGTAGTATAAACGGATTTGATGAAAAACTGTTTTTT. The chain is built from TRBV19 and TRBJ1-4; D not certain. The CDR3 is made up of 14 amino acids. Trimming left V 2 bases short and J 6 bases short, with 10 bases between. The V gene's germline CDR1 is LNHDA and CDR2 SQIVND (reference sequence). The complete variable domain, with remaining parts taken from reference TRBV19 and TRBJ1-4, reads DGGITQSPKYLFRKEGQNVTLSCEQNLNHDAMYWYRQDPGQGLRLIYYSQIVNDFQKGDIAEGYSVSREKKESFPLTVTSAQKNPTAFYLCASSINGFDEKLFFGSGTQLSVL.

The chain uses TRBV18 and TRBJ2-3; 9 bases line up with TRBD2. CDR3 length equals 17 residues. V lost 6 bases, J lost 4 bases, and 14 bases stayed unmatched. Germline assignment: CDR1 KGHSH and CDR2 LQKENI. The DNA of the CDR3 is TGTGCCAGCTCCCCTAAATCTGCGGGAGGGCCCGCAGATACGCAGTATTTT. As protein: CASSPKSAGGPADTQYF.

This sequence joins TRBV28 and TRBJ1-2; D is possibly TRBD1 (6 bases). This CDR3 region has 17 residues. Germline CDR1 reads MDHEN; CDR2 reads SYDVKM. Trimming shortened V by 2 bases and J by 5 bases, and 21 bases separated the two germline ends. The CDR3 reads CASSLTLSGTRGYGYTF. DNA for the CDR3: TGTGCCAGCAGTTTAACGTTGTCGGGTACCAGGGGTTATGGCTACACCTTC.

V is TRBV13 and J is TRBJ2-7; possibly TRBD2 for D (6 bases). The CDR3 length is 14 residues. Trimming left V 5 bases short and J 1 base short, with 12 bases between. Per the germline V gene, CDR1 is PRHDT and CDR2 is FYEKMQ (reference sequence). In DNA, the CDR3 is TGTGCCAGCAGCCCGGGACTCAGTTCCTACGAGCAGTACTTC. Translated, it gives CASSPGLSSYEQYF.

The V gene is TRBV6-1, the J gene TRBJ2-1, with D possibly TRBD1 on 5 matching bases. Trimming took 2 bases from V and 0 from J, leaving 8 bases between them. The CDR3 covers 15 residues. The germline gives CDR1 MNHNS, CDR2 SASEGT. The CDR3 sequence: CASSEPGPSYNEQFF. CDR3 nucleotides: TGTGCCAGCAGTGAACCAGGGCCCTCCTACAATGAGCAGTTCTTC.

The rearrangement joins TRBV2 to TRBJ2-5; TRBD2 agrees at 8 bases. Per germline, CDR1 SNHLY and CDR2 FYNNEI. Trimming cost V 4 bases and J 5 bases; bases outside gene matches: 15. The CDR3 is 17 residues long. The CDR3 bases are TGTGCCAGCAGTGGCTTATCGGGAGGGCTCGGTCTGGAGACCCAGTACTTC. This codes for CASSGLSGGLGLETQYF. Using reference TRBV2 and TRBJ2-5 for the parts outside the CDR3, the full variable domain is EPEVTQTPSHQVTQMGQEVILRCVPISNHLYFYWYRQILGQKVEFLVSFYNNEISEKSEIFDDQFSVERPDGSNFTLKIRSTKLEDSAMYFCASSGLSGGLGLETQYFGPGTRLLVL.

The chain links TRBV7-9 to TRBJ1-4, with unresolved D. Germline CDR1 SEHNR, CDR2 FQNEAQ (reference sequence). The V end was cut by 3 bases, the J end by 0 bases, with 14 bases between. CDR3 length equals 17 residues. The chain's CDR3 is CASSFFPSDSTNEKLFF. The CDR3 DNA sequence: TGTGCCAGCAGCTTTTTTCCCAGCGATTCAACTAATGAAAAACTGTTTTTT.

This clone counts as medium-sized. The rearrangement links TRBV7-9 to TRBJ1-2; the D is unclear. The CDR3 is made up of 15 amino acids. Trimming stripped 4 bases from V and 4 bases from J, with 16 bases between. The V gene's germline CDR1 is SEHNR and CDR2 FQNEAQ (reference sequence). The CDR3 is CASSSPVDRGYGYTF. CDR3 DNA: TGTGCCAGCAGCTCTCCTGTGGACCGGGGCTATGGCTACACCTTC.

This sequence joins TRBV5-6 and TRBJ1-1, with D hard to call. The germline V gene has CDR1 SGHDT and CDR2 YYEEEE. V lost 2 bases and J lost 5, with 13 bases in between. This CDR3 contains 14 residues. The CDR3 protein is CASSFPDRGTEAFF. CDR3 DNA: TGTGCCAGCAGCTTTCCCGATAGAGGGACTGAAGCTTTCTTT. Drawing the rest from reference TRBV5-6 and TRBJ1-1, the complete variable domain is DAGVTQSPTHLIKTRGQQVTLRCSPKSGHDTVSWYQQALGQGPQFIFQYYEEEERQRGNFPDRFSGHQFPNYSSELNVNALLLGDSALYLCASSFPDRGTEAFFGQGTRLTVV.

The table lists this clone with a count of one. The gene calls are TRBV6-6 and TRBJ2-7; TRBD1 matches at 8 bases. The CDR3 spans 14 residues. V trimming: 2 bases; J trimming: 4 bases; junction bases outside the gene matches: 4. Germline V CDR1 and CDR2: MNHNY, SVGAGI (reference sequence). The chain's CDR3 is CASSYNRGFYEQYF. The CDR3 region has the DNA TGTGCCAGCAGTTACAACAGGGGGTTTTACGAGCAGTACTTC.

This clone was counted a few times. The chain has TRBV7-8 and TRBJ2-1, with 8 bases identical to TRBD2. CDR1 is SGHVS and CDR2 is FQNEAQ in the germline V gene. The V segment lost 6 bases and the J segment 2 bases; nucleotides outside the gene matches: 6. CDR3 length equals 15 residues. The CDR3 coding sequence is TGTGCCAGCAGATCTACTAGCGGCCCCTACAATGAGCAGTTCTTC. Translation: CASRSTSGPYNEQFF.

The chain combines TRBV6-5 with TRBJ2-3; D unresolved. The CDR3 loop spans 13 amino acids. From germline, CDR1 is MNHEY and CDR2 SVGAGI. The V end lost 2 bases, the J end lost 3 bases, and 6 bases lay between the germline ends. The CDR3 loop reads CASSYERTDTQYF. In DNA form, the CDR3 reads TGTGCCAGCAGTTACGAACGGACAGATACGCAGTATTTT.

This sequence joins TRBV4-1 and TRBJ2-7, with 9 bases lining up with TRBD2. CDR3 size: 16 residues. Germline CDR1 reads MGHRA; CDR2 reads YSYEKL. V was clipped by 2 bases and J by 3 bases; unmatched bases: 8. CDR3 protein: CASSQWETSGLYEQYF. The CDR3 nucleotides read TGCGCCAGCAGCCAATGGGAGACTAGCGGACTCTACGAGCAGTACTTC.

The CDR3 DNA reads as TGTGCCAGCAACGGGGGGGTCTATGGCTACACCTTC. Its protein product is CASNGGVYGYTF. This chain links TRBV2 with TRBJ1-2, with D possibly being TRBD1 (5 bases). This CDR3 has 12 amino acids. Trimming took off 7 bases at V and 4 bases at J, with 10 bases between the two ends. Germline V CDR1 and CDR2: SNHLY, FYNNEI.

This chain joins TRBV4-2 and TRBJ2-3, with no clear D. This CDR3 spans 14 amino acids. With 5 bases removed from V and 0 bases from J, the gap between germline ends came to 9 bases. CDR1 LGHNA and CDR2 YNFKEQ come from the germline V gene. Here the CDR3 reads CASSDFGSTDTQYF. Written as DNA, the CDR3 is TGTGCCAGCAGCGACTTTGGTAGCACAGATACGCAGTATTTT.

Concerning this clone: One end of the junction varies from germline; a read error may be responsible. The chain carries TRBV7-7 and TRBJ2-2, with 8 bases that match TRBD2. Germline loops: CDR1 SSHAT, CDR2 FNYEAQ (reference sequence). The CDR3 sequence is 17 residues long. The CDR3 coding sequence is TGTGCTAGCAGCCCTTTTGTCGGGGGGGCCGGCACCGGGGAGCTGTTTTTT. Translated, it gives CASSPFVGGAGTGELFF.